Listed below are T cell receptor beta chains from one sample, sequenced in a study of T cell changes during pregnancy in multiple sclerosis. Using immunoSEQ multiplex PCR, the repertoire was profiled, and TCRdb retains in-frame clones only, with some absent. The sample consists of 25,000 to 30,000 clones, roughly 84% of them appearing once. Here the sequenced sample was CD8+ T cells from peripheral blood mononuclear cells, taken after pregnancy. These TCRs come from a female donor with multiple sclerosis, enrolled in a pregnancy study. The CDR3 runs from the conserved cysteine through the conserved F or W.

J gene,V gene,CDR3 protein
TRBJ1-2,TRBV4-3,CASSQDRWSYTF
TRBJ2-2,TRBV4-3,CASSQDGFPGSGELFF
TRBJ2-2,TRBV7-6,CASSPRLALVTGELFF
TRBJ1-1,TRBV7-9,CASSSRTDEAFF
TRBJ2-1,TRBV7-8,CASSLGGLYNEQFF
TRBJ2-2,TRBV10-3,CAYRTANTGELFF
TRBJ1-3,TRBV18,CASSPSTNSGNTIYF
TRBJ2-4,TRBV18,CASPFGDRVPVRVAKNIQYF
TRBJ1-1,TRBV5-4,CASRLRDGNTEAFF
TRBJ2-3,TRBV5-4,CASSPERGGGDTQYF
TRBJ1-6,TRBV25-1,CASSARGGSPLHF
TRBJ2-7,TRBV4-2,CASSLAWEAEQYF
TRBJ2-3,TRBV9,CASSAPGGTSGVTDTQYF
TRBJ2-3,TRBV6-4,CASSEGLTTDTQYF
TRBJ2-2,TRBV9,CASSYRDTGELFF
TRBJ2-7,TRBV2,CATTPTTGTAYEQYF
TRBJ1-2,TRBV5-4,CASRDRGFYGYTF
TRBJ2-7,TRBV4-1,CASSQGPRTTSYEQYF
TRBJ2-1,TRBV13,CASSSPGQGYNEQFF
TRBJ2-1,TRBV9,CASSVGGEQFF
TRBJ2-1,TRBV11-2,CASSLGEGTYNEQFF
TRBJ2-3,TRBV7-3,CASSWTGGTDTQYF
TRBJ2-6,TRBV4-3,CASSQDGTTSGANVLTF
TRBJ1-2,TRBV15,CATSEEGGEGYGYTF
TRBJ1-2,TRBV29-1,CSVEQLEESYGYTF
TRBJ2-6,TRBV30,CAWVGIGGSGANVLTF
TRBJ2-1,TRBV11-2,CASSQHSTGEWSYNEQFF
TRBJ1-5,TRBV4-1,CASSQVRGGYKPQHF
TRBJ1-3,TRBV7-2,CASSLDRGLDTIYF
TRBJ2-2,TRBV9,CASRPGNSNTGELFF
TRBJ2-1,TRBV27,CASSSGPGGYNEQFF
TRBJ1-1,TRBV7-9,CASSFSTGLTEAFF
TRBJ1-1,TRBV4-2,CASSQGLEAFF
TRBJ1-1,TRBV6-6,CASSYVTGENTEAFF
TRBJ2-2,TRBV19,CASSAGLAGSDLTGELFF
TRBJ1-2,TRBV4-1,CASSAGLNYGYTF
TRBJ1-1,TRBV9,CASSPLVPEAWGWAEAFF
TRBJ2-7,TRBV9,CASSVEPGTYEQYF
TRBJ1-3,TRBV11-2,CASSDTYSGNTIYF
TRBJ2-7,TRBV4-2,CASSQDSGGYEQYF
TRBJ1-2,TRBV4-1,CASSQARVGRGLGYTF
TRBJ2-2,TRBV4-1,CASSQVAGAPGGELFF
TRBJ1-4,TRBV27,CASSLPDSTNEKLFF
TRBJ1-6,TRBV7-3,CASSFHRVSPLHF
TRBJ2-7,TRBV5-1,CASSLAGTGYEQYF
TRBJ2-7,TRBV13,CASSLPLTSGNYEQYF
TRBJ2-1,TRBV15,CATSRDLRQGFYNEQFF
TRBJ1-1,TRBV6-5,CASSYEGLYTEAFF
TRBJ2-7,TRBV5-4,CASSYTGGMLPREQYF
TRBJ2-7,TRBV11-2,CASRLGVYEQYF
TRBJ2-1,TRBV6-1,CASSELAGSYNEQFF
TRBJ1-2,TRBV25-1,CASSERGTVYGYTF
TRBJ1-1,TRBV7-3,CASSPVAGAEAFF
TRBJ1-2,TRBV9,CASSVGRGGLEVNYGYTF